Listed here is a single T cell receptor (beta chain). The sample is drawn from a study of shared clonotypes between healthy human individuals. CDR3 length equals 13 residues. V was clipped by 6 bases and J by 3 bases; unmatched bases: 0. Germline V lookup: CDR1 MGHDK, CDR2 SYGVNS. TCRdb's table, derived via immunoSEQ multiplex PCR, lists solely in-frame clones and lacks some. The sample carries about a million clones, about 77% recorded once. Input material: memory CD4+ T cells sorted from blood. As to subset: CD45RA-negative fraction. The receptor comes from a man between 18 and 35 years old in good health. The gene calls are TRBV25-1 and TRBJ1-1, with 11 positions matching TRBD1. CDR3 residues: CASRGQGDTEAFF. In DNA form, the CDR3 reads TGTGCCAGCAGGGGACAGGGGGACACTGAAGCTTTCTTT.